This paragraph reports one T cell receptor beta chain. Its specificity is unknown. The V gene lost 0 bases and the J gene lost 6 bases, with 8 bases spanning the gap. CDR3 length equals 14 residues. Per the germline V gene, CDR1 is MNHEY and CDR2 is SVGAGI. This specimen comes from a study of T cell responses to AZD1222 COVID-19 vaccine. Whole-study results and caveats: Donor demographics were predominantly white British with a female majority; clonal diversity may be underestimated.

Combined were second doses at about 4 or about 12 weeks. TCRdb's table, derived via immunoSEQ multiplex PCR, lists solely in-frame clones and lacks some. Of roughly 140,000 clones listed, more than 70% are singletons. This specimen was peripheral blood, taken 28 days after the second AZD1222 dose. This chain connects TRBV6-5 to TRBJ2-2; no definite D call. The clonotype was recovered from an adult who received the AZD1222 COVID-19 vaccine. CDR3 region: CASSYSIWAGELFF. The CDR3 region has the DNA TGTGCCAGCAGTTACTCGATCTGGGCCGGGGAGCTGTTTTTT.